The clone carrying this TCR beta chain has just one count. The data were obtained in a study of blood T cell repertoires in COVID-19. The wider study: Donors in the United States, Italy and Spain gave samples during acute or convalescent COVID-19. PBMCs, B-cell-depleted T cells, or T cells provided the cDNA or gDNA that made up the material.

Study processing details: Counts of nucleated cells, estimated from reference gene primer amplification, were obtained. Produced via immunoSEQ multiplex PCR; TCRdb's table is partial and in-frame only. From that table come the V and J calls and clone size; the DNA was used to work out D and trimming. The repertoire holds more than 120,000 clones, with approximately 90% as singletons. CDR3 size: 14 residues. CDR1 is LNHDA and CDR2 is SQIVND in the germline V gene (reference sequence). The V end lost 5 bases, the J end lost 1 base, and 9 bases lay between the germline ends. V gene TRBV19 combines with J gene TRBJ2-1; D is unresolved. The sample consisted of peripheral blood. The receptor was derived from a woman aged 45 to 65 with active or convalescent COVID-19. CDR3 DNA sequence: TGTGCCAGTAGTTCGACACCGTCCTACAATGAGCAGTTCTTC. Translating it yields CASSSTPSYNEQFF.